Listed below are T cell receptor beta chains from one sample, sequenced in a study of blood T cell repertoires in COVID-19. The data were produced by immunoSEQ multiplex PCR, yet TCRdb's version contains in-frame clones alone and is incomplete. This sample yields hundreds of thousands of clones, of which roughly 80% are seen a single time; less than 4.5% belongs to the top ten. The sequenced sample consisted of peripheral blood. These receptors came from a woman in her forties or fifties with active or convalescent COVID-19. Each CDR3 is given with its conserved first and last residue. D genes are given only for firm matches. Part of the rows lack a size; the others show once, few, many or a class for expanded clones.

.	TRBV2	TRBJ2-3	15	TRBD2	TGTGCCAGCAGGGGGACTAGCGGGAGGCCAGATACGCAGTATTTT	CASRGTSGRPDTQYF
.	TRBV2	TRBJ2-7	14	TRBD1	TGTGCCAGCACCGGGACAGGGGGTCCCTACGAGCAGTACTTC	CASTGTGGPYEQYF
.	TRBV5-1	TRBJ2-7	16	TRBD1	TGCGCCAGCAGCTTGATATTCGGACAGGGAAACTACGAGCAGTACTTC	CASSLIFGQGNYEQYF
.	TRBV19	TRBJ2-7	16	.	TGTGCCAGTAGTGGTGGGGGCTCCACCTTGACCTACGAGCAGTACTTC	CASSGGGSTLTYEQYF
few	TRBV20-1	TRBJ1-1	13	.	TGCAGTGCTAGTAAGGTGAGGGGGACTGAAGCTTTCTTT	CSASKVRGTEAFF
.	TRBV30	TRBJ2-3	15	TRBD2	TGTGCCTGGGGGATTCTTAGCCGGGGGGGAGATACGCAGTATTTT	CAWGILSRGGDTQYF
.	TRBV19	TRBJ1-2	15	TRBD1	TGTGCCAGTAGTATTCCTCAACAGGGGACCTATGGCTACACCTTC	CASSIPQQGTYGYTF
once	TRBV7-9	TRBJ1-2	13	.	TGTGCCAGCAGCCCACAGGACGGGGGGGGCTACACCTTC	CASSPQDGGGYTF
.	TRBV19	TRBJ2-5	14	.	TGTGCCAGTACCACTACCGGAGGGCTCGGGACCCAGTACTTC	CASTTTGGLGTQYF
once	TRBV28	TRBJ2-1	15	TRBD2	TGTGCCAGCAGCTGGACGGGACTAGCGGACAATGAGCAGTTCTTC	CASSWTGLADNEQFF
few	TRBV2	TRBJ1-5	14	.	TGTGCCAGCAGTGACAGGGATGCCGATCAGCCCCAGCATTTT	CASSDRDADQPQHF
few	TRBV19	TRBJ1-3	12	TRBD1	TGTGCCAGCAGAGGACAGGGTTACACCATATATTTT	CASRGQGYTIYF
.	TRBV5-1	TRBJ2-3	16	TRBD1	TGCGCCAGCAGCTTGGGCCAGGGGGCGAGCACAGATACGCAGTATTTT	CASSLGQGASTDTQYF
.	TRBV7-2	TRBJ1-1	15	.	TGTGCCAGCAGCTTAGGTACAGGCCAAGGGACTGAAGCTTTCTTT	CASSLGTGQGTEAFF
.	TRBV5-1	TRBJ2-7	15	TRBD1	TGCGCCAGCAGCAGAACCGGGACAGGGGACTACGAGCAGTACTTC	CASSRTGTGDYEQYF
once	TRBV6-5	TRBJ1-5	15	TRBD1	TGTGCCAGCAGTCTTGGACAGGGAAGCAATCAGCCCCAGCATTTT	CASSLGQGSNQPQHF
once	TRBV27	TRBJ2-3	18	TRBD2	TGTGCCAGCAGTTTATGGACTAGCGGGCGTACGAGCACAGATACGCAGTATTTT	CASSLWTSGRTSTDTQYF
.	TRBV5-1	TRBJ2-1	14	TRBD2	TGCGCCAGCAGCTACTCTAGCGGCAACAATGAGCAGTTCTTC	CASSYSSGNNEQFF
.	TRBV9	TRBJ1-6	14	TRBD1	TGTGCCAGCAGCGACAGGGGGCCGAATTCACCCCTCCACTTT	CASSDRGPNSPLHF
.	TRBV27	TRBJ2-7	14	TRBD1	TGTGCCAGCCGGGGGACAGGGGTATTGGGCGAGCAGTACTTC	CASRGTGVLGEQYF
.	TRBV10-1	TRBJ1-1	13	.	TGCGCCAGCAGTGACAGGGGTGGCACTGAAGCTTTCTTT	CASSDRGGTEAFF
.	TRBV10-3	TRBJ1-2	13	.	TGTGCCATCAGTGAGTCAGAGGCAGGGGCAGTCGCCTTC	CAISESEAGAVAF
.	TRBV27	TRBJ2-7	14	.	TGTGCCAGCGGGCGTGGGACTGACATCTACGAGCAGTACTTC	CASGRGTDIYEQYF
.	TRBV7-8	TRBJ2-1	16	.	TGTGCCAGCAGCTTAGGGAGTCTGCGGGGATTCGATGAGCAGTTCTTC	CASSLGSLRGFDEQFF
.	TRBV7-2	TRBJ1-1	16	TRBD1	TGTGCCAGCAGCCGGAGGACAGGGTTGGGGGACACTGAAGCTTTCTTT	CASSRRTGLGDTEAFF